A selection of T cell receptor beta chains follows, all from one sample in a study of T cell changes during pregnancy in multiple sclerosis. The repertoire was sequenced with immunoSEQ multiplex PCR; TCRdb's copy has only in-frame clones and lacks some. Of under 110,000 clones listed, under 95% are singletons. This specimen consisted of peripheral blood, obtained after pregnancy. These receptors were obtained from a female donor with multiple sclerosis, enrolled in a pregnancy study. Each CDR3 is given with its conserved first and last residue. The D gene is left open where the match is weak. Part of the rows lack a size; the others show once, few, many or a class for expanded clones.

j_call: TRBJ1-5
clone_size: .
d_call: .
v_call: TRBV5-3
cdr3_aa: CARSLSRQGCDQPQHF
cdr3_nt: TGTGCCAGAAGCTTGAGCCGTCAGGGATGCGATCAGCCCCAGCATTTT

j_call: TRBJ2-3
clone_size: .
d_call: TRBD1
v_call: TRBV5-1
cdr3_aa: CASRETGNTDTQYF
cdr3_nt: TGCGCCAGCAGAGAGACAGGGAACACAGATACGCAGTATTTT

j_call: TRBJ2-7
clone_size: .
d_call: .
v_call: TRBV18
cdr3_aa: CASSPGLIYEQYF
cdr3_nt: TGTGCCAGCTCACCAGGCCTGATCTACGAGCAGTACTTC

j_call: TRBJ2-3
clone_size: .
d_call: .
v_call: TRBV21-1
cdr3_aa: CASSKPGGKGTDTQYF
cdr3_nt: TGTGCCAGCAGCAAACCGGGCGGGAAAGGCACAGATACGCAGTATTTT

j_call: TRBJ1-1
clone_size: .
d_call: .
v_call: TRBV30
cdr3_aa: CAWSLRENTEAFF
cdr3_nt: TGTGCCTGGAGTTTACGGGAGAACACTGAAGCTTTCTTT

j_call: TRBJ2-1
clone_size: .
d_call: TRBD2
v_call: TRBV6-1
cdr3_aa: CASSGGRVYNEQFF
cdr3_nt: TGTGCCAGCAGTGGAGGGAGGGTCTACAATGAGCAGTTCTTC

j_call: TRBJ2-7
clone_size: .
d_call: TRBD1
v_call: TRBV9
cdr3_aa: CASSPRTGARLYEQYF
cdr3_nt: TGTGCCAGCAGCCCCCGGACAGGGGCCCGTCTCTACGAGCAGTACTTC

j_call: TRBJ1-1
clone_size: .
d_call: .
v_call: TRBV28
cdr3_aa: CASSSLQGTEAFF
cdr3_nt: TGTGCCAGCAGTTCGCTACAGGGAACGGAAGCTTTCTTT

j_call: TRBJ2-5
clone_size: .
d_call: .
v_call: TRBV19
cdr3_aa: CASSIGYGNQETQYF
cdr3_nt: TGTGCCAGTAGTATAGGATATGGCAACCAAGAGACCCAGTACTTC

j_call: TRBJ2-2
clone_size: once
d_call: .
v_call: TRBV7-6
cdr3_aa: CASSRRRLNTGELFF
cdr3_nt: TGTGCCAGCAGCCGTCGAAGACTTAACACCGGGGAGCTGTTTTTT

j_call: TRBJ1-1
clone_size: once
d_call: TRBD1
v_call: TRBV19
cdr3_aa: CASSPRTGPSNTEAFF
cdr3_nt: TGTGCCAGTAGTCCTCGGACAGGCCCTTCGAACACTGAAGCTTTCTTT

j_call: TRBJ1-1
clone_size: .
d_call: .
v_call: TRBV2
cdr3_aa: CASSEGHLNTEAFF
cdr3_nt: TGTGCCAGCAGTGAAGGACACTTGAACACTGAAGCTTTCTTT

j_call: TRBJ2-7
clone_size: .
d_call: .
v_call: TRBV5-4
cdr3_aa: CASSHHRANEQYF
cdr3_nt: TGTGCCAGCAGCCACCACAGGGCAAACGAGCAGTACTTC

j_call: TRBJ2-7
clone_size: .
d_call: TRBD2
v_call: TRBV6-1
cdr3_aa: CASRTGGSYEQYF
cdr3_nt: TGTGCCAGCAGGACGGGAGGCTCCTACGAGCAGTACTTC

j_call: TRBJ2-3
clone_size: .
d_call: TRBD1
v_call: TRBV5-6
cdr3_aa: CASSSFLGQGLTDTQYF
cdr3_nt: TGTGCCAGCAGCTCCTTCCTGGGACAGGGACTCACAGATACGCAGTATTTT

j_call: TRBJ2-1
clone_size: .
d_call: TRBD2
v_call: TRBV28
cdr3_aa: CASSPGGRSYNEQFF
cdr3_nt: TGTGCCAGCAGCCCCGGGGGGAGATCCTACAATGAGCAGTTCTTC

j_call: TRBJ1-2
clone_size: .
d_call: .
v_call: TRBV5-1
cdr3_aa: CASSPWGGNGYTF
cdr3_nt: TGCGCCAGCAGCCCCTGGGGAGGGAATGGCTACACCTTC

j_call: TRBJ2-1
clone_size: .
d_call: TRBD2
v_call: TRBV4-1
cdr3_aa: CASSQLPGTSGGHNEQFF
cdr3_nt: TGCGCCAGCAGCCAACTACCCGGGACTAGCGGGGGGCACAATGAGCAGTTCTTC

j_call: TRBJ2-5
clone_size: .
d_call: .
v_call: TRBV6-1
cdr3_aa: CASSEALGAETQYF
cdr3_nt: TGTGCCAGCAGTGAAGCGCTGGGGGCAGAGACCCAGTACTTC

j_call: TRBJ2-1
clone_size: .
d_call: TRBD2
v_call: TRBV30
cdr3_aa: CAWSKGTSGGRNRNEQFF
cdr3_nt: TGTGCCTGGAGTAAAGGGACTAGCGGGGGTCGAAATCGTAATGAGCAGTTCTTC

j_call: TRBJ2-7
clone_size: .
d_call: .
v_call: TRBV28
cdr3_aa: CASRIRGLAGSYEQYF
cdr3_nt: TGTGCCAGCAGGATAAGGGGGCTAGCGGGCTCCTACGAGCAGTACTTC

j_call: TRBJ2-5
clone_size: .
d_call: .
v_call: TRBV6-5
cdr3_aa: CASSETQGQETQYF
cdr3_nt: TGTGCCAGCAGCGAAACCCAGGGGCAAGAGACCCAGTACTTC

j_call: TRBJ2-2
clone_size: .
d_call: TRBD1
v_call: TRBV28
cdr3_aa: CASSPGTANTGELFF
cdr3_nt: TGTGCCAGCAGTCCCGGGACAGCGAACACCGGGGAGCTGTTTTTT

j_call: TRBJ2-2
clone_size: .
d_call: .
v_call: TRBV4-2
cdr3_aa: CASSQVLEGTGELFF
cdr3_nt: TGTGCCAGCAGCCAAGTTCTAGAAGGCACCGGGGAGCTGTTTTTT

j_call: TRBJ1-6
clone_size: .
d_call: TRBD1
v_call: TRBV5-5
cdr3_aa: CASSLVFGTEDNSPLHF
cdr3_nt: TGTGCCAGCAGCTTAGTATTTGGGACAGAGGATAATTCACCCCTCCACTTT

j_call: TRBJ1-1
clone_size: .
d_call: .
v_call: TRBV29-1
cdr3_aa: CSVEDRGWANTEAFF
cdr3_nt: TGCAGCGTTGAAGATCGGGGTTGGGCGAACACTGAAGCTTTCTTT

j_call: TRBJ1-2
clone_size: .
d_call: .
v_call: TRBV19
cdr3_aa: CASSAQASIEGYTF
cdr3_nt: TGTGCCAGTAGTGCCCAAGCAAGCATCGAAGGCTACACCTTC

j_call: TRBJ1-5
clone_size: .
d_call: .
v_call: TRBV2
cdr3_aa: CASSSGRYSNQPQHF
cdr3_nt: TGTGCCAGCAGTTCGGGGAGATATAGCAATCAGCCCCAGCATTTT

j_call: TRBJ2-5
clone_size: .
d_call: .
v_call: TRBV7-2
cdr3_aa: CASSLAFRGRVTQETQYF
cdr3_nt: TGTGCCAGCAGCTTAGCATTCCGTGGCAGGGTCACGCAAGAGACCCAGTACTTC

j_call: TRBJ2-7
clone_size: .
d_call: .
v_call: TRBV13
cdr3_aa: CASSFGSSYEQYF
cdr3_nt: TGTGCCAGCAGCTTCGGGAGTTCCTACGAGCAGTACTTC

j_call: TRBJ1-1
clone_size: .
d_call: TRBD1
v_call: TRBV28
cdr3_aa: CASSLWGGTAEAFF
cdr3_nt: TGTGCCAGCAGTTTATGGGGCGGGACAGCTGAAGCTTTCTTT

j_call: TRBJ1-1
clone_size: .
d_call: .
v_call: TRBV5-1
cdr3_aa: CASSNWGGNEAFF
cdr3_nt: TGCGCCAGCAGTAATTGGGGGGGGAATGAAGCTTTCTTT

j_call: TRBJ1-1
clone_size: .
d_call: TRBD1
v_call: TRBV5-1
cdr3_aa: CASSSPGGTEAFF
cdr3_nt: TGCGCCAGCAGCTCCCCAGGGGGAACTGAAGCTTTCTTT

j_call: TRBJ2-7
clone_size: .
d_call: TRBD1
v_call: TRBV28
cdr3_aa: CASSEARDRGYYEQYF
cdr3_nt: TGTGCCAGCAGTGAAGCCCGGGACAGGGGTTACTACGAGCAGTACTTC

j_call: TRBJ2-7
clone_size: .
d_call: TRBD1
v_call: TRBV10-3
cdr3_aa: CAIRDRSSYEQYF
cdr3_nt: TGTGCCATCAGGGACAGGAGCTCCTACGAGCAGTACTTC

j_call: TRBJ2-7
clone_size: .
d_call: TRBD2
v_call: TRBV7-9
cdr3_aa: CAISPAGGTYEQYF
cdr3_nt: TGTGCCATTTCCCCGGCGGGAGGTACCTACGAGCAGTACTTC

j_call: TRBJ1-2
clone_size: once
d_call: TRBD1
v_call: TRBV9
cdr3_aa: CASSTYDRAGYTF
cdr3_nt: TGTGCCAGCAGCACGTACGACAGGGCTGGCTACACCTTC

j_call: TRBJ2-2
clone_size: .
d_call: TRBD2
v_call: TRBV7-3
cdr3_aa: CASSPRTGGTGELFF
cdr3_nt: TGTGCCAGCAGCCCCCGAACGGGGGGGACCGGGGAGCTGTTTTTT

j_call: TRBJ1-4
clone_size: .
d_call: .
v_call: TRBV15
cdr3_aa: CATSSDRRAGAGNEKLFF
cdr3_nt: TGTGCCACCAGCAGCGATAGGAGAGCGGGGGCTGGTAATGAAAAACTGTTTTTT

j_call: TRBJ2-5
clone_size: .
d_call: .
v_call: TRBV6-1
cdr3_aa: CASSTRGLTQETQYF
cdr3_nt: TGTGCCAGCAGTACCCGTGGACTAACTCAAGAGACCCAGTACTTC

j_call: TRBJ1-5
clone_size: .
d_call: .
v_call: TRBV2
cdr3_aa: CASSGTAGNQPQHF
cdr3_nt: TGTGCCAGCAGTGGGACAGCGGGCAATCAGCCCCAGCATTTT

j_call: TRBJ1-3
clone_size: .
d_call: .
v_call: TRBV19
cdr3_aa: CASRLDRTHSGNTIYF
cdr3_nt: TGTGCCAGCAGACTTGACAGGACCCACTCTGGAAACACCATATATTTT

j_call: TRBJ2-1
clone_size: once
d_call: TRBD2
v_call: TRBV5-1
cdr3_aa: CATLRRLAGNRDNEQFF
cdr3_nt: TGCGCCACCCTCCGGAGGCTAGCGGGGAACAGAGACAATGAGCAGTTCTTC

j_call: TRBJ1-1
clone_size: .
d_call: .
v_call: TRBV6-1
cdr3_aa: CAGSGRLNTEAFF
cdr3_nt: TGTGCCGGGTCCGGGAGATTGAACACTGAAGCTTTCTTT

j_call: TRBJ2-3
clone_size: .
d_call: .
v_call: TRBV6-1
cdr3_aa: CASNQGAAGRGTQYF
cdr3_nt: TGTGCCAGCAATCAAGGGGCTGCCGGTCGAGGAACGCAGTATTTT

j_call: TRBJ2-3
clone_size: .
d_call: .
v_call: TRBV6-1
cdr3_aa: CASSELQGYTDTQYF
cdr3_nt: TGTGCCAGCAGTGAATTACAGGGATACACAGATACGCAGTATTTT

j_call: TRBJ2-1
clone_size: .
d_call: TRBD1
v_call: TRBV5-1
cdr3_aa: CASNPGGNNEQFF
cdr3_nt: TGCGCCAGCAACCCAGGGGGAAACAATGAGCAGTTCTTC

j_call: TRBJ2-5
clone_size: .
d_call: .
v_call: TRBV7-2
cdr3_aa: CASSSSPLPGSPRTQYF
cdr3_nt: TGTGCCAGCAGCTCCTCTCCCTTGCCCGGGTCACCGCGGACCCAGTACTTC

j_call: TRBJ2-2
clone_size: .
d_call: TRBD1
v_call: TRBV29-1
cdr3_aa: CSYVTGTGTGELFF
cdr3_nt: TGCAGCTACGTAACCGGGACAGGTACCGGGGAGCTGTTTTTT

j_call: TRBJ1-1
clone_size: many
d_call: .
v_call: TRBV25-1
cdr3_aa: CASSEWGQNTEAFF
cdr3_nt: TGTGCCAGCAGTGAATGGGGGCAGAACACTGAAGCTTTCTTT

j_call: TRBJ2-1
clone_size: .
d_call: TRBD2
v_call: TRBV9
cdr3_aa: CASSGTSGWYRDNEQFF
cdr3_nt: TGTGCCAGCAGCGGGACTAGCGGGTGGTATCGGGACAATGAGCAGTTCTTC

j_call: TRBJ1-5
clone_size: .
d_call: TRBD1
v_call: TRBV5-8
cdr3_aa: CASSLGGTGNQPQHF
cdr3_nt: TGTGCCAGCAGCTTGGGGGGGACAGGGAATCAGCCCCAGCATTTT

j_call: TRBJ1-5
clone_size: .
d_call: .
v_call: TRBV2
cdr3_aa: CASSEARQGQPQHF
cdr3_nt: TGTGCCAGCAGTGAAGCGCGGCAGGGCCAGCCCCAGCATTTT

j_call: TRBJ1-1
clone_size: few
d_call: .
v_call: TRBV7-3
cdr3_aa: CASSLNIEAEAFF
cdr3_nt: TGTGCCAGCAGCTTAAATATCGAGGCTGAAGCTTTCTTT